These T cell receptor beta chains were read from a single sample in a study of blood T cell repertoires in COVID-19. Sequenced by immunoSEQ multiplex PCR; TCRdb stores in-frame clones only, minus some. This table has 200,000 to 250,000 clones, 70% to 90% appearing once. Sample: peripheral blood. The receptor set was obtained from a woman aged 18 to 35 who had recovered from COVID-19. Each CDR3 is given with its conserved first and last residue. A D gene is named only where the DNA matches it firmly. Some rows mark clone size as missing; the rest say once, few, many or name a class of expanded clone.

TRBJ2-7 - TRBV27 - CASSSLVENYEQYF TGTGCCAGCAGTTCTTTGGTGGAGAACTACGAGCAGTACTTC
TRBJ1-2 - TRBV9 TRBD1 CASSRQGDYGYTF TGTGCCAGCAGTAGACAGGGAGACTATGGCTACACCTTC
TRBJ2-1 - TRBV25-1 TRBD2 CASSIKTGGSSYNEQFF TGTGCCAGCAGTATCAAAACGGGAGGGAGTTCCTACAATGAGCAGTTCTTC
TRBJ2-7 few TRBV28 - CASRQGSSYEQYF TGTGCCAGCAGACAGGGTAGCTCCTACGAGCAGTACTTC
TRBJ2-4 - TRBV4-3 - CASSQQVFPSGRVHF TGCGCCAGCAGCCAACAAGTCTTCCCCTCCGGGAGAGTCCACTTC
TRBJ2-7 - TRBV5-6 TRBD1 CASSEQGSSYEQYF TGTGCCAGCAGCGAACAGGGGAGCTCCTACGAGCAGTACTTC
TRBJ2-3 few TRBV6-5 - CASSYYGDSTDTQYF TGTGCCAGCAGTTACTACGGGGATAGCACAGATACGCAGTATTTT
TRBJ2-1 - TRBV10-1 TRBD1 CASSDRGYNEQFF TGCGCCAGTTCTGACAGGGGATACAATGAGCAGTTCTTC
TRBJ2-1 - TRBV7-2 TRBD2 CASSSSGSAGEQFF TGTGCCAGCAGCTCTAGCGGGTCGGCAGGTGAGCAGTTCTTC
TRBJ1-2 - TRBV6-2/TRBV6-3 - CASSYSQGRYGYTF TGTGCCAGCAGTTACTCCCAGGGTCGCTATGGCTACACCTTC
TRBJ2-1 - TRBV30 - CAWSVLATYNEQFF TGTGCCTGGAGTGTACTCGCGACCTACAATGAGCAGTTCTTC
TRBJ2-2 - TRBV14 - CASSHANLGELFF TGTGCCAGCAGCCACGCAAACTTGGGGGAGCTGTTTTTT
TRBJ2-3 - TRBV24-1 TRBD1 CATSDPGTGVRATQYF TGTGCCACCAGTGATCCCGGGACAGGGGTCCGGGCTACGCAGTATTTT
TRBJ2-7 once TRBV6-6 TRBD2 CASSYSGGGLSEQYF TGTGCCAGCAGTTACTCCGGGGGAGGGCTCTCCGAGCAGTACTTC
TRBJ2-1 - TRBV27 - CASSFSGSEQFF TGTGCCAGCAGTTTTAGCGGATCCGAGCAGTTCTTC
TRBJ2-5 - TRBV7-2 - CASSIRGQTRETQYF TGTGCCAGCAGCATCCGAGGACAAACTCGAGAGACCCAGTACTTC
TRBJ2-2 - TRBV11-2 - CASSGSEGYTGELFF TGTGCCAGCAGCGGTAGTGAGGGTTACACCGGGGAGCTGTTTTTT
TRBJ2-5 - TRBV9 - CASSVASVYPNQETQYF TGTGCCAGCAGCGTAGCTAGCGTCTACCCGAACCAAGAGACCCAGTACTTC
TRBJ2-7 - TRBV27 TRBD2 CASSPLVLAGASYEQYF TGTGCCAGCAGTCCCCTCGTCCTAGCGGGAGCTTCCTACGAGCAGTACTTC
TRBJ2-7 - TRBV6-5 - CASNPRGSYEQYF TGTGCCAGCAATCCCAGGGGATCCTACGAGCAGTACTTC
TRBJ2-3 - TRBV6-4 - CASSVVAEADTQYF TGTGCCAGCAGTGTGGTAGCCGAGGCAGATACGCAGTATTTT
TRBJ1-2 - TRBV2 - CASMEGLRLYTF TGTGCCAGCATGGAGGGTCTCCGACTCTACACCTTC
TRBJ2-3 - TRBV7-9 TRBD2 CASSPGTSGSPGTDTQYF TGTGCCAGCAGCCCGGGGACTAGCGGGAGTCCCGGGACAGATACGCAGTATTTT
TRBJ1-4 - TRBV18 TRBD1 CASSPRDRTNEKLFF TGTGCCAGCTCACCCCGGGACAGGACTAATGAAAAACTGTTTTTT
TRBJ2-2 - TRBV7-7 - CASSQSLVPGELFF TGTGCCAGCAGCCAATCACTAGTACCGGGGGAGCTGTTTTTT
TRBJ2-5 - TRBV6-4 TRBD2 CASGGLAGATETQYF TGTGCCAGCGGGGGACTAGCGGGGGCAACCGAGACCCAGTACTTC
TRBJ2-1 - TRBV4-3 TRBD2 CAAGRGTNEQFF TGCGCCGCTGGGAGGGGAACCAATGAGCAGTTCTTC
TRBJ2-7 - TRBV4-1 TRBD2 CASSPLAGGDEQYF TGCGCCAGCAGCCCACTAGCGGGGGGCGACGAGCAGTACTTC
TRBJ2-1 - TRBV13 TRBD1 CASSSGQGVYNEQFF TGTGCCAGCAGTTCAGGACAGGGGGTTTACAATGAGCAGTTCTTC
TRBJ1-5 few TRBV4-1 TRBD1 CASSHRDRDDQPQHF TGCGCCAGCAGCCACCGTGACAGGGATGATCAGCCCCAGCATTTT
TRBJ2-1 - TRBV5-1 - CASSLGQGGAEQFF TGCGCCAGCAGCTTGGGTCAGGGTGGAGCTGAGCAGTTCTTC
TRBJ2-6 - TRBV6-1 - CASSDLGVAGANVLTF TGTGCCAGCAGTGATCTTGGTGTAGCTGGGGCCAACGTCCTGACTTTC
TRBJ1-2 - TRBV6-5 - CASGQGFGYTF TGTGCCAGCGGGCAGGGATTTGGCTACACCTTC
TRBJ1-1 - TRBV7-8 TRBD1 CASSLEGTGGTEAFF TGTGCCAGCAGCTTAGAAGGGACAGGGGGAACTGAAGCTTTCTTT
TRBJ2-1 - TRBV12-3/TRBV12-4 - CASSLTRSGQFF TGTGCCAGCAGTTTAACGCGAAGTGGGCAGTTCTTC
TRBJ1-5 - TRBV4-1 - CASSPGHSNQPQHF TGCGCCAGCAGCCCAGGACATAGCAATCAGCCCCAGCATTTT
TRBJ2-7 once TRBV28 - CASSPTPGKADEQYF TGTGCCAGCAGTCCGACTCCAGGGAAGGCGGACGAGCAGTACTTC
TRBJ2-3 - TRBV6-6 - CASSPAASTDTQYF TGTGCCAGCAGTCCAGCGGCTAGCACAGATACGCAGTATTTT
TRBJ1-1 - TRBV10-3 TRBD1 CAIRDQGAANTEAFF TGTGCCATCAGGGATCAGGGGGCCGCGAACACTGAAGCTTTCTTT
TRBJ1-1 - TRBV29-1 TRBD1 CSVDPGQGVFTEAFF TGCAGCGTCGACCCGGGACAGGGAGTTTTTACTGAAGCTTTCTTT